This passage covers 20 T cell receptor beta chains from one sample sequenced in a study of T-cell memory formation after mild COVID-19. TCRdb ran MiXCR on the 5' RACE reads and lists one entry per CDR3 protein. Altogether roughly 86,000 distinct CDR3 sequences are present, approximately 13% being singletons, with the ten largest covering about a quarter. Sequencing used PBMCs or a T cell subset sorted from them (not recorded which). These receptors all come from an adult woman who had mild COVID-19 (a few samples of this study predate the infection). Cell type and time point are not known.

V is TRBV15 and J is TRBJ2-6; D unclear. The CDR3 runs to 17 residues. V lost 4 bases, J lost 1 base, and 14 bases lay in between. Germline CDR1 reads LNHNV; CDR2 reads YYDKDF (reference sequence). The CDR3 coding sequence is TGTGCCACCAGCACCCTACGTGGTCCTTCTGGGGCCAACGTCCTGACTTTC. As protein: CATSTLRGPSGANVLTF.

The DNA of the CDR3 is TGTGCCACCAGCAGAGTGGGGGGAAGCAATCAGCCCCAGCATTTT. This encodes CATSRVGGSNQPQHF. The rearrangement uses TRBV15 and TRBJ1-5, with D maybe TRBD1 (5 bases). Deletions cut 1 base from V and 1 base from J, with 8 bases between. The CDR3 runs to 15 residues. Germline V gives CDR1 LNHNV, CDR2 YYDKDF (reference sequence). The full variable domain, rest sourced from reference TRBV15 and TRBJ1-5, is DAMVIQNPRYQVTQFGKPVTLSCSQTLNHNVMYWYQQKSSQAPKLLFHYYDKDFNNEADTPDNFQSRRPNTSFCFLDIRSPGLGDTAMYLCATSRVGGSNQPQHFGDGTRLSIL.

The chain couples TRBV6-2 or TRBV6-3 to TRBJ2-1; D call uncertain. CDR3 length: 14 amino acids. Germline V gene data show CDR1 as MNHEY and CDR2 as SVGEGT. Between the trimmed V and J ends, which lost 8 bases and 3 bases, there was a span of 14 bases. This CDR3 reads CASLAAEHYNEQFF. CDR3 coding DNA: TGTGCCAGCCTGGCCGCTGAGCACTACAATGAGCAGTTCTTC.

This clonotype was seen only a few times. Given a much more abundant clone one base away, this may be a read error. This chain connects TRBV29-1 to TRBJ2-1, with unresolved D. The ends were cut back, 7 bases at V and 5 bases at J, with 6 bases in the middle. The CDR3 sequence is 10 residues long. Per germline, CDR1 SQVTM and CDR2 ANQGSEA. Written as DNA, the CDR3 is TGCAGCGCCAGGAACAATGAGCAGTTCTTC. It codes for CSARNNEQFF.

This clonotype came up a few times. This sequence joins TRBV20-1 and TRBJ2-1; tentative D call: TRBD2 (5 bases). Germline CDR1 reads DFQATT; CDR2 reads SNEGSKA (reference sequence). The CDR3 consists of 14 residues. V lost 1 base and J lost 7, with 14 bases in between. As DNA, the CDR3 is TGCAGTGCTAGAGTTGAGGGTTTCAGGAATGAGCAGTTCTTC. It specifies CSARVEGFRNEQFF.

V usage is TRBV21-1 and J usage is TRBJ2-7; no DNA check was done on the table's D call, TRBD1. TRBV21-1 constitutes a pseudogene. The CDR3 length is 17 residues. Here the CDR3 reads CASSNPGQRGAAYEQYF. CDR3 DNA sequence: TGTGCCAGCAGCAACCCGGGACAGAGGGGAGCGGCCTACGAGCAGTACTTC.

V usage is TRBV27 and J usage is TRBJ2-7; D not certain. Germline lookup yields CDR1 MNHEY and CDR2 SMNVEV (reference sequence). V was shortened by 0 bases and J by 5 bases, with 8 bases between the two germline ends. The CDR3 consists of 13 residues. CDR3 bases: TGTGCCAGCAGTTTATCCCCAGATAACGAGCAGTACTTC. This gives the protein CASSLSPDNEQYF.

This clonotype has just a few counts. The chain has TRBV24-1 and TRBJ2-1; 7 nucleotides align to TRBD2. With V trimmed by 0 bases and J by 8 bases, 9 bases remained unmatched. Germline V CDR1 and CDR2: KGHDR, SFDVKD. The CDR3 is 16 residues long. The CDR3 here is CATSDLNGRYGHEQFF. The CDR3 bases are TGTGCCACCAGTGATTTGAACGGGAGGTACGGTCATGAGCAGTTCTTC.

This clonotype was observed a few times. The chain is built from TRBV7-9 and TRBJ1-4; possible D gene TRBD1, 5 bases. CDR1 is SEHNR and CDR2 is FQNEAQ in the germline V gene (reference sequence). V was cut by 5 bases and J by 8 bases, with 9 bases left in between. CDR3 size: 12 residues. The DNA for the CDR3 is TGTGCCAGCAGCCAGGGAGGGGAAAAACTGTTTTTT. This codes for CASSQGGEKLFF.

This chain uses TRBV4-1 with TRBJ1-2, with a possible D match to TRBD1 (5 bases). This CDR3 has 14 amino acids. Germline V CDR1 and CDR2: MGHRA, YSYEKL. V gave up 3 bases and J gave up 1 base, with 9 bases separating them. The CDR3 region is CASSHNGGNYGYTF. CDR3 DNA: TGCGCCAGCAGCCATAACGGGGGTAACTATGGCTACACCTTC.

This clonotype has more than one count but fewer than ten. V and J are TRBV4-1 and TRBJ2-3; D is perhaps TRBD2 (7 bases). Looked up from germline, CDR1 is MGHRA and CDR2 is YSYEKL. The CDR3 is 16 amino acids. V gave up 0 bases and J gave up 4 bases, with 14 bases separating them. The CDR3: CASSQEAQGGSDTQYF. CDR3 DNA sequence: TGCGCCAGCAGCCAAGAAGCACAGGGAGGGTCAGATACGCAGTATTTT.

This sequence joins TRBV12-3 or TRBV12-4 and TRBJ1-5, with 7 bases lining up with TRBD1. The ends lost 6 bases at V and 6 bases at J; junction bases unmatched: 17. This CDR3 has 17 amino acids. The CDR3 bases are TGTGCCAGCAGCCCGGGCGAAGGGGGCGCGGGCTCTCAGCCCCAGCATTTT. It specifies CASSPGEGGAGSQPQHF.

The rearrangement uses TRBV4-1 and TRBJ2-1, with 12 bases fitting TRBD2. Germline-derived CDR1 and CDR2 are MGHRA and YSYEKL. Trimming cost V 4 bases and J 6 bases; bases outside gene matches: 4. This CDR3 contains 15 residues. The CDR3 loop is CASSPTSGGANEQFF. The CDR3 DNA is TGCGCCAGCAGCCCGACTAGCGGGGGAGCCAATGAGCAGTTCTTC.

The chain couples TRBV21-1 to TRBJ2-4. TRBV21-1 has pseudogene status. The CDR3 runs 19 residues. The CDR3 DNA reads as TGTGCCAGCAGCAAAGCGCAAGGTGCAGGAAACATAGCCAAAAACATTCAGTACTTC. It encodes CASSKAQGAGNIAKNIQYF.

The rearrangement links TRBV27 to TRBJ2-3; 10 bases align to TRBD2. The length of the CDR3 is 14 residues. Germline V gives CDR1 MNHEY, CDR2 SMNVEV (reference sequence). V dropped 5 bases and J dropped 6; count of bases not matched to a gene: 5. The CDR3 DNA reads as TGTGCCAGCAGTCCGGGACTAGCGCCCGATACGCAGTATTTT. Protein product: CASSPGLAPDTQYF.

This chain links TRBV9 with TRBJ2-7; 8 nucleotides line up with TRBD1. The CDR3 length is 14 residues. J gave up 5 bases and V 4 bases, and 8 bases lay outside the gene matches. CDR1 and CDR2 (germline): SGDLS, YYNGEE. The chain's CDR3 is CASSPRDRLHEQYF. CDR3 DNA sequence: TGTGCCAGCAGCCCTCGGGACAGGCTCCACGAGCAGTACTTC.

The rearrangement links TRBV7-9 to TRBJ2-5, with 10 bases lining up with TRBD1. The CDR3 has 15 residues. From germline, CDR1 is SEHNR and CDR2 FQNEAQ (reference sequence). J gave up 3 bases and V 5 bases, and 6 bases lay outside the gene matches. CDR3 nucleotide sequence: TGTGCCAGCAGCGCCCGGGACAGGGGTGAAGAGACCCAGTACTTC. Its protein product is CASSARDRGEETQYF. Combining the CDR3 with reference TRBV7-9 and TRBJ2-5 gives the whole variable domain DTGVSQNPRHKITKRGQNVTFRCDPISEHNRLYWYRQTLGQGPEFLTYFQNEAQLEKSRLLSDRFSAERPKGSFSTLEIQRTEQGDSAMYLCASSARDRGEETQYFGPGTRLLVL.

The chain links TRBV6-1 to TRBJ2-2; TRBD1 aligns across 9 bases. The CDR3 length is 13 residues. The germline V gene encodes CDR1 MNHNS and CDR2 SASEGT. The CDR3 sequence is CAWGTGSTGELFF. CDR3 DNA sequence: TGTGCATGGGGGACAGGGTCGACCGGGGAGCTGTTTTTT.

The rearrangement links TRBV11-1 to TRBJ1-6; TRBD1 matches at 9 bases. This CDR3 contains 19 residues. CDR1 is SGHAT, CDR2 FQDESV, per germline (reference sequence). J lost 0 bases, V lost 4 bases, and 10 bases had no gene match. The CDR3 DNA reads TGTGCCAGCAGCTCTACATCCGGGACAGGGAGCTCCTATAATTCACCCCTCCACTTT. Amino acids: CASSSTSGTGSSYNSPLHF.

This chain links TRBV5-6 with TRBJ2-7; 8 bases are shared with TRBD2. Germline CDR1 SGHDT, CDR2 YYEEEE. There are 15 residues in the CDR3. Trimming at V came to 4 bases and at J to 0 bases, leaving 6 bases not matched to a gene. In DNA, the CDR3 is TGTGCCAGCAGCCCCGGGGGGGGGGGCTCCTACGAGCAGTACTTC. Its protein is CASSPGGGGSYEQYF.